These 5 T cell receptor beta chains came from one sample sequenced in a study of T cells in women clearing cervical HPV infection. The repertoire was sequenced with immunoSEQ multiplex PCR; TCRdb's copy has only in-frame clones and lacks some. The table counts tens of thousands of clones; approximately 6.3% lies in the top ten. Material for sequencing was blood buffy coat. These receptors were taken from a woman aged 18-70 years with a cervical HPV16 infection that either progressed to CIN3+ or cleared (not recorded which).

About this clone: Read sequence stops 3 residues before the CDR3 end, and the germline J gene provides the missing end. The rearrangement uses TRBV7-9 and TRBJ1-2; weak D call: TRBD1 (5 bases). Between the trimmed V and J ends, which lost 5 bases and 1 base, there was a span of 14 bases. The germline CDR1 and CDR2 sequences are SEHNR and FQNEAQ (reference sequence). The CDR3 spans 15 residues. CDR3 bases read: TGTGCCAGCAGCCTCGGGGGAGAGGATAACTATGGC. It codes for CASSLGGEDNYG. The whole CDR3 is CASSLGGEDNYGYTF.

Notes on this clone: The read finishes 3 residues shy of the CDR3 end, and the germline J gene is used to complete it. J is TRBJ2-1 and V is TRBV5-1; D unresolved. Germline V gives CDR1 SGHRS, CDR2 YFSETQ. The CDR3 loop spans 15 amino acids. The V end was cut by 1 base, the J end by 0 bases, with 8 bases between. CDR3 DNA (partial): TGCGCCAGCAGCTTGACGGTTAGCTCCTACAATGAG. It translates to CASSLTVSSYNE. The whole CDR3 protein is CASSLTVSSYNEQFF.

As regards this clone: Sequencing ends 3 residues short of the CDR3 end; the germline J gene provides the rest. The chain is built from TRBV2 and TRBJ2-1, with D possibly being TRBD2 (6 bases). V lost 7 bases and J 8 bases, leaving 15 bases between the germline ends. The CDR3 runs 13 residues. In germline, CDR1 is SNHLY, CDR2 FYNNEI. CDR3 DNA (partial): TGTGCCAGCAACTACTTCCCGGGGGATGAG. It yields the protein CASNYFPGDE. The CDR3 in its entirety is CASNYFPGDEQFF.

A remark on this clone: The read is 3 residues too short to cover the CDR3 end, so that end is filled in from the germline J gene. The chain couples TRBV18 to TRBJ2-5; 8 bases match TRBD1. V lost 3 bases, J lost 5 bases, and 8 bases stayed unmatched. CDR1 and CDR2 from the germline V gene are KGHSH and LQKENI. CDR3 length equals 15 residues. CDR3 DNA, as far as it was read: TGTGCCAGCTCACCCGCGGACAGGGCCGGGGAGACC. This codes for CASSPADRAGET. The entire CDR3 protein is CASSPADRAGETQYF.

This CDR3 reads CASSRSTGLNEKLFF. The covered CDR3 bases are TGTGCCAGCTCACGGTCGACAGGGTTAAATGAAAAA. The chain combines TRBV18 with TRBJ1-4; 7 nucleotides line up with TRBD1. The read terminates 3 residues ahead of where the CDR3 ends, so the germline J gene completes it. Trimming removed 4 bases from V and 5 bases from J; junction bases left unmatched: 7. The germline CDR1 and CDR2 sequences are KGHSH and LQKENI. The CDR3 spans 15 residues.